These T cell receptor beta chains were read from a single sample in a study of post-analysis software for immune sequencing data. TCRdb reprocessed the PCR reads with MiXCR, giving one entry per CDR3 protein. The table records roughly 800,000 distinct CDR3 sequences, under 60% of them present only once. Sequences were obtained from blood. Receptors were obtained from a girl between 10 and 17 years old with multiple sclerosis. CDR3s include the opening cysteine and the closing phenylalanine or tryptophan. The order of the fields is clone size, D gene, V gene, J gene, CDR3 DNA, CDR3 protein. A D gene is named only where the DNA matches it firmly. Where a row states a size, it is once, few, many or the class of an expanded clone; other rows omit it.

clone_size: .; d_call: .; v_call: TRBV12-5; j_call: TRBJ2-1; cdr3_nt: TGTGCTAGTGGACCACAGGGTGAGCAGTTCTTC; cdr3_aa: CASGPQGEQFF
clone_size: .; d_call: .; v_call: TRBV20-1; j_call: TRBJ2-3; cdr3_nt: TGCAGTGCTAGCCCCGGCACAGATACGCAGTATTTT; cdr3_aa: CSASPGTDTQYF
clone_size: .; d_call: .; v_call: TRBV28; j_call: TRBJ2-1; cdr3_nt: TGTGCCAGCAGTTTCCCACCCCAGGCGGGAATCTCCTACAATGAGCAGTTCTTC; cdr3_aa: CASSFPPQAGISYNEQFF
clone_size: few; d_call: .; v_call: TRBV24-1; j_call: TRBJ2-5; cdr3_nt: TGTGCCACCAGTGAGTCAACCGGGACTCTCTCTCCGGAGACCCAGTACTTC; cdr3_aa: CATSESTGTLSPETQYF
clone_size: .; d_call: TRBD2; v_call: TRBV5-1; j_call: TRBJ2-5; cdr3_nt: TGCGCCAGCAGCTTTCAAGCGGGAGGTCAAGAGACCCAGTACTTC; cdr3_aa: CASSFQAGGQETQYF
clone_size: few; d_call: .; v_call: TRBV28; j_call: TRBJ2-1; cdr3_nt: TGTGCCAGCAGTCCCCGAGGGGGGTCCGATGAGCAGTTCTTC; cdr3_aa: CASSPRGGSDEQFF
clone_size: .; d_call: .; v_call: TRBV12-3/TRBV12-4; j_call: TRBJ2-6; cdr3_nt: TGTGCCAGCAGTCTATGGACGGGTTCGAGCTCTGGGGCCAACGTCCTGACTTTC; cdr3_aa: CASSLWTGSSSGANVLTF
clone_size: .; d_call: .; v_call: TRBV12-3/TRBV12-4; j_call: TRBJ1-6; cdr3_nt: TGTGCCAGCAGCAGCGACCCACCGAGGGATTCACCCCTCCACTTT; cdr3_aa: CASSSDPPRDSPLHF
clone_size: few; d_call: TRBD1; v_call: TRBV29-1; j_call: TRBJ2-1; cdr3_nt: TGCAGCGAGATACAGGGGGGTGAGCAGTTCTTC; cdr3_aa: CSEIQGGEQFF
clone_size: .; d_call: .; v_call: TRBV20-1; j_call: TRBJ1-5; cdr3_nt: TGCAGTGCTAGGAACAGGATTGATCAGCCCCAGCATTTT; cdr3_aa: CSARNRIDQPQHF
clone_size: few; d_call: TRBD2; v_call: TRBV12-3/TRBV12-4; j_call: TRBJ2-7; cdr3_nt: TGTGCCAGCAGTAGACTAGCGACCCTATCCTACGAGCAGTACTTC; cdr3_aa: CASSRLATLSYEQYF
clone_size: .; d_call: .; v_call: TRBV30; j_call: TRBJ2-7; cdr3_nt: TGTGCCTGGAGTAATAGGGACGACGAGCAGTACTTC; cdr3_aa: CAWSNRDDEQYF
clone_size: .; d_call: TRBD2; v_call: TRBV29-1; j_call: TRBJ2-3; cdr3_nt: TGCAGCGTTGAAGGGACTAGCGGGAGAAGGTACACAGATACGCAGTATTTT; cdr3_aa: CSVEGTSGRRYTDTQYF
clone_size: many; d_call: TRBD2; v_call: TRBV7-2; j_call: TRBJ2-7; cdr3_nt: TGTGCCAGCAGCTTATGGGGTAGCGGGACCACCTACGAGCAGTACTTC; cdr3_aa: CASSLWGSGTTYEQYF
clone_size: .; d_call: TRBD2; v_call: TRBV20-1; j_call: TRBJ2-4; cdr3_nt: TGCAGTGCTTCTAGCGGGAGTGCCAAAAACATTCAGTACTTC; cdr3_aa: CSASSGSAKNIQYF
clone_size: .; d_call: TRBD1; v_call: TRBV12-3/TRBV12-4; j_call: TRBJ2-3; cdr3_nt: TGTGCCAGCAGTCAGACAGGGAGACCAGATACGCAGTATTTT; cdr3_aa: CASSQTGRPDTQYF
clone_size: few; d_call: .; v_call: TRBV24-1; j_call: TRBJ2-3; cdr3_nt: TGTGCCACCAGTGATTCTCAAACTGGGTTAGCAGATACGCAGTATTTT; cdr3_aa: CATSDSQTGLADTQYF
clone_size: .; d_call: TRBD2; v_call: TRBV12-3/TRBV12-4; j_call: TRBJ2-7; cdr3_nt: TGTGCCAGCAGTTTAGAGGGGACTAGCGGGAGGGCCTACGAGCAGTACTTC; cdr3_aa: CASSLEGTSGRAYEQYF
clone_size: .; d_call: .; v_call: TRBV30; j_call: TRBJ1-1; cdr3_nt: TGTGCCTGGAGCGCAGACAAGAACACTGAAGCTTTCTTT; cdr3_aa: CAWSADKNTEAFF
clone_size: .; d_call: .; v_call: TRBV15; j_call: TRBJ1-5; cdr3_nt: TGTGCCACCAGCACCAACCCAAACAGAAATCAGCCCCAGCATTTT; cdr3_aa: CATSTNPNRNQPQHF
clone_size: few; d_call: .; v_call: TRBV27; j_call: TRBJ1-2; cdr3_nt: TGTGCCAGCAGTTTAAGGGCAGGCCTTAACTATGGCTACACCTTC; cdr3_aa: CASSLRAGLNYGYTF
clone_size: few; d_call: .; v_call: TRBV12-3/TRBV12-4; j_call: TRBJ2-3; cdr3_nt: TGTGCCAGCAGTGTAGGGGACACACATACGCAGTATTTT; cdr3_aa: CASSVGDTHTQYF
clone_size: .; d_call: .; v_call: TRBV12-3/TRBV12-4; j_call: TRBJ2-7; cdr3_nt: TGTGCCAGCAGTTTAGCGGGGCCAGGGGGACTGTCCGAGCAGTACTTC; cdr3_aa: CASSLAGPGGLSEQYF
clone_size: .; d_call: .; v_call: TRBV7-9; j_call: TRBJ2-1; cdr3_nt: TGTGCCAGCAGACCTGGGCCAGGGCAGTTCTTC; cdr3_aa: CASRPGPGQFF
clone_size: few; d_call: TRBD2; v_call: TRBV7-9; j_call: TRBJ2-1; cdr3_nt: TGTGCCAGCAGCTCCGACGGGGGGGCATACAATGAGCAGTTCTTC; cdr3_aa: CASSSDGGAYNEQFF
clone_size: .; d_call: .; v_call: TRBV4-3; j_call: TRBJ2-7; cdr3_nt: TGCGCCAGCAGCCAGGAGGTGCCAGGAAACTACGAGCAGTACTTC; cdr3_aa: CASSQEVPGNYEQYF
clone_size: few; d_call: .; v_call: TRBV14; j_call: TRBJ2-1; cdr3_nt: TGTGCCAGCAGTGGCCATGACCGGAATAGCGGTCTCTACAATGAGCAGTTCTTC; cdr3_aa: CASSGHDRNSGLYNEQFF
clone_size: .; d_call: .; v_call: TRBV30; j_call: TRBJ1-2; cdr3_nt: TGTGCCTGGAGAGGGACGGATAACTATGGCTACACCTTC; cdr3_aa: CAWRGTDNYGYTF
clone_size: .; d_call: .; v_call: TRBV25-1; j_call: TRBJ2-3; cdr3_nt: TGTGCCAGCAGTATACCCGGGTCCCTCACAGATGCGCAGTATTTT; cdr3_aa: CASSIPGSLTDAQYF
clone_size: .; d_call: TRBD2; v_call: TRBV6-5; j_call: TRBJ2-1; cdr3_nt: TGTGCCAGCGGCCTGACTAGCGGGGGTGGCGATGAGCAGTTCTTC; cdr3_aa: CASGLTSGGGDEQFF
clone_size: .; d_call: TRBD2; v_call: TRBV5-1; j_call: TRBJ2-7; cdr3_nt: TGCGCCAGCAGCCAAGAAGCGGGAGGAACCTACGAGCAGTACTTC; cdr3_aa: CASSQEAGGTYEQYF
clone_size: .; d_call: TRBD2; v_call: TRBV20-1; j_call: TRBJ2-3; cdr3_nt: TGCAGTGCAAACACCGGGACTAGCGGGAGAGATGCGCAGTATTTT; cdr3_aa: CSANTGTSGRDAQYF
clone_size: .; d_call: TRBD1; v_call: TRBV9; j_call: TRBJ1-4; cdr3_nt: TGTGCCAGCAGCGCCGGGACAGGGCCTAATGAAAAACTGTTTTTT; cdr3_aa: CASSAGTGPNEKLFF
clone_size: .; d_call: TRBD1; v_call: TRBV20-1; j_call: TRBJ2-3; cdr3_nt: TGCAGTGTTGCACCGGGACAGGGTTTCCTAAGCACAGATACGCAGTATTTT; cdr3_aa: CSVAPGQGFLSTDTQYF
clone_size: .; d_call: TRBD2; v_call: TRBV20-1; j_call: TRBJ2-1; cdr3_nt: TGCAGTGCTAGGTCCGGACTAGCGGGAGGATTCGTAGGGTACAATGAGCAGTTCTTC; cdr3_aa: CSARSGLAGGFVGYNEQFF
clone_size: few; d_call: .; v_call: TRBV15; j_call: TRBJ2-3; cdr3_nt: TGTGCCACCAGCACCAGCGGCCGACCAGGGACCCGCCTGGCAGATACGCAGTATTTT; cdr3_aa: CATSTSGRPGTRLADTQYF
clone_size: .; d_call: .; v_call: TRBV12-3/TRBV12-4; j_call: TRBJ1-6; cdr3_nt: TGTGCCAGCAGCCGGCCGGGACCAACGCTCGCCACCCTCCACTTT; cdr3_aa: CASSRPGPTLATLHF
clone_size: .; d_call: TRBD1; v_call: TRBV5-1; j_call: TRBJ2-1; cdr3_nt: TGCGCCAGCAGCCAAGGGGACAGTACGTACAATGAGCAGTTCTTC; cdr3_aa: CASSQGDSTYNEQFF
clone_size: .; d_call: .; v_call: TRBV3-1; j_call: TRBJ2-5; cdr3_nt: TGTGCCAGCAGCCAAGTGGGATCAGGGGGGCGACAAGAGACCCAGTACTTC; cdr3_aa: CASSQVGSGGRQETQYF
clone_size: .; d_call: .; v_call: TRBV6-5; j_call: TRBJ2-7; cdr3_nt: TGTGCCAGCAGTTACCGTCCCGGGACGGGAAGCTCCTACGAGCAGTACTTC; cdr3_aa: CASSYRPGTGSSYEQYF
clone_size: .; d_call: .; v_call: TRBV6-5; j_call: TRBJ2-1; cdr3_nt: TGTGCCAGCAGCCCAAGCCTTGGGGGTTACAATGAGCAGTTCTTC; cdr3_aa: CASSPSLGGYNEQFF
clone_size: .; d_call: .; v_call: TRBV6-1; j_call: TRBJ2-1; cdr3_nt: TGTGCCAGCAGTGAATTCCGGGGGGCGTACAATGAGCAGTTCTTC; cdr3_aa: CASSEFRGAYNEQFF
clone_size: few; d_call: .; v_call: TRBV7-9; j_call: TRBJ2-5; cdr3_nt: TGTGCCAGCAGCCCAACTCCCCGGAGAGGACAAGAGACCCAGTACTTC; cdr3_aa: CASSPTPRRGQETQYF
clone_size: .; d_call: .; v_call: TRBV6-5; j_call: TRBJ1-2; cdr3_nt: TGTGCCAGCAGTTACGGCCAGGGTCAGGCTAGCTACACCTTC; cdr3_aa: CASSYGQGQASYTF
clone_size: .; d_call: .; v_call: TRBV7-8; j_call: TRBJ1-4; cdr3_nt: TGTGCCAGCAGCTTAGGGTTTTTTAATGAAAAACTGTTTTTT; cdr3_aa: CASSLGFFNEKLFF
clone_size: few; d_call: .; v_call: TRBV5-4; j_call: TRBJ2-5; cdr3_nt: TGTGCCAGCAGCTTGACGGGAGAAGGAGAGACCCAGTACTTC; cdr3_aa: CASSLTGEGETQYF
clone_size: once; d_call: .; v_call: TRBV2; j_call: TRBJ2-3; cdr3_nt: TGTGCCAGCAGTGAGAGCTTGGTTGTCGTTACGCAGTATTTT; cdr3_aa: CASSESLVVVTQYF
clone_size: few; d_call: .; v_call: TRBV20-1; j_call: TRBJ2-7; cdr3_nt: TGCAGTGCCTCCCTCCGGGGAACTCCCCCTTACGAGCAGTACTTC; cdr3_aa: CSASLRGTPPYEQYF
clone_size: few; d_call: .; v_call: TRBV21-1; j_call: TRBJ2-7; cdr3_nt: TGTGCCAGCAGCAACGGGGCGCGGGGATCCTACGAGCAGTACTTC; cdr3_aa: CASSNGARGSYEQYF
clone_size: .; d_call: .; v_call: TRBV12-3/TRBV12-4; j_call: TRBJ2-7; cdr3_nt: TGTGCCAGTCATACTTCGGGGGTGTACGAGCAGTACTTC; cdr3_aa: CASHTSGVYEQYF
clone_size: .; d_call: .; v_call: TRBV18; j_call: TRBJ2-1; cdr3_nt: TGTGTCAGCTCACCACCTGTTCACAACAATGAGCAGTTCTTC; cdr3_aa: CVSSPPVHNNEQFF
clone_size: few; d_call: TRBD1; v_call: TRBV6-5; j_call: TRBJ1-1; cdr3_nt: TGTGCCAGCTTACAGGGGGCCAACGCTGAAGCTTTCTTT; cdr3_aa: CASLQGANAEAFF
clone_size: .; d_call: TRBD2; v_call: TRBV28; j_call: TRBJ2-7; cdr3_nt: TGTGCCAGCACTGGGGGAGGGCCATCCTACGAGCAGTACTTC; cdr3_aa: CASTGGGPSYEQYF